This TCR beta chain was found in a study of PD-L1 blockade in urothelial cancer. Here immunoSEQ multiplex PCR was the method, and the copy in TCRdb shows in-frame clones only, minus some. Of roughly 32,000 clones listed, more than 65% are singletons. This CDR3 region has 15 residues. The V and J ends lost 4 bases and 2 bases, in that order; junction bases with no gene match: 7. CDR1 SGHRS and CDR2 YFSETQ come from the germline V gene. The rearrangement joins TRBV5-1 to TRBJ1-2; 8 nucleotides align to TRBD1. The sequenced sample was PBMCs, obtained around atezolizumab (anti-PD-L1) treatment. The TCR was taken from a man aged 55 to 70 with urothelial cancer. CDR3 residues: CASSLRQGNNYGYTF. The CDR3, as DNA: TGCGCCAGCAGCCTGCGACAGGGGAACAACTATGGCTACACCTTC.